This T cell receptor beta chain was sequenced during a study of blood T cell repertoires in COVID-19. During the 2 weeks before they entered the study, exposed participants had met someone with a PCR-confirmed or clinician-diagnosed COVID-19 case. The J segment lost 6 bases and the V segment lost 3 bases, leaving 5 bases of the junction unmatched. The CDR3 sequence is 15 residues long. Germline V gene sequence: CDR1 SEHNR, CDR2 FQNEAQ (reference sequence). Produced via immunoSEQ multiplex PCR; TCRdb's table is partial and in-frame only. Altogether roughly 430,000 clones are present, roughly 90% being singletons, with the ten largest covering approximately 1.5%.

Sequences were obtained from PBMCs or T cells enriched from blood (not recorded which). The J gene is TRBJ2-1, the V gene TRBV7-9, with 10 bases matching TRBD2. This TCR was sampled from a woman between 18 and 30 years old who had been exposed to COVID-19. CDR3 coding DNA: TGTGCCAGCAGCTTCCTAGCGGGAGTGGGCAATGAGCAGTTCTTC. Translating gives CASSFLAGVGNEQFF.